A selection of T cell receptor beta chains follows, all from one sample in a study of neurological immune-mediated disorders. TCRdb ran MiXCR on the 5' RACE reads and lists one entry per CDR3 protein. The sample includes tens of thousands of distinct CDR3 sequences, approximately 4% of them seen just once. The sequencing input was PBMCs. These receptors were collected from a young woman with multiple sclerosis. The CDR3 runs from the conserved cysteine through the conserved F or W. D genes are given only for firm matches. Expanded clones are given a class, and other clones once, few, many or no size at all.

CASVSSRATDTQYF	TGTGCCAGCGTCTCGTCTAGAGCCACAGATACGCAGTATTTT	14	TRBV11-2	TRBJ2-3	many	.
CSARTGQSTNEKLFF	TGCAGTGCTAGAACCGGACAGTCAACTAATGAAAAACTGTTTTTT	15	TRBV20-1	TRBJ1-4	many	.
CASGGGEAFF	TGTGCCAGCGGGGGGGGTGAAGCTTTCTTT	10	TRBV6-2/TRBV6-3	TRBJ1-1	many	.
CASSRRGNTEAFF	TGTGCCAGCAGCCGCAGGGGTAACACTGAAGCTTTCTTT	13	TRBV7-9	TRBJ1-1	many	.
CASSQETGTSTF	TGTGCCAGCAGCCAAGAAACCGGGACCTCCACCTTC	12	TRBV6-5	TRBJ1-2	.	.
CSGGQSQETQYF	TGCAGCGGCGGACAGTCCCAAGAGACCCAGTACTTC	12	TRBV29-1	TRBJ2-5	medium-sized	.
CASSLVRGRDTQYF	TGTGCCAGCAGCTTAGTGCGGGGTCGTGATACGCAGTATTTT	14	TRBV11-2	TRBJ2-3	many	.
CASSGGTVGQETQYF	TGTGCCAGCAGTGGAGGGACAGTAGGCCAAGAGACCCAGTACTTC	15	TRBV6-5	TRBJ2-5	many	.
CASSVGAQPTGELFF	TGTGCCAGCAGCGTAGGGGCCCAGCCAACCGGGGAGCTGTTTTTT	15	TRBV9	TRBJ2-2	many	.
CASSPLRPGGTEAFF	TGTGCCAGCAGCCCACTCCGGCCCGGGGGGACTGAAGCTTTCTTT	15	TRBV9	TRBJ1-1	many	.